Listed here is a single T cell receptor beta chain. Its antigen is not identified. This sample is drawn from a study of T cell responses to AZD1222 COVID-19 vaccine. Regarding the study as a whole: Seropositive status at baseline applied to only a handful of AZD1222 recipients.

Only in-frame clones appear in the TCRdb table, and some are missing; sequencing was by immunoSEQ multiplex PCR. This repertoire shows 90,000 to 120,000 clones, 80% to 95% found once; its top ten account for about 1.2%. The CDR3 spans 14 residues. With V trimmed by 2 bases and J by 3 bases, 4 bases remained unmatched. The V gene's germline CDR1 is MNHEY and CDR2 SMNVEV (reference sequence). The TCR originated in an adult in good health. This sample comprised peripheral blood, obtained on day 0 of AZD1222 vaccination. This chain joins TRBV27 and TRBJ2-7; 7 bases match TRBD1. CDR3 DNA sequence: TGTGCCAGCAGTTTAACCGGGACAGTCTACGAGCAGTACTTC. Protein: CASSLTGTVYEQYF.